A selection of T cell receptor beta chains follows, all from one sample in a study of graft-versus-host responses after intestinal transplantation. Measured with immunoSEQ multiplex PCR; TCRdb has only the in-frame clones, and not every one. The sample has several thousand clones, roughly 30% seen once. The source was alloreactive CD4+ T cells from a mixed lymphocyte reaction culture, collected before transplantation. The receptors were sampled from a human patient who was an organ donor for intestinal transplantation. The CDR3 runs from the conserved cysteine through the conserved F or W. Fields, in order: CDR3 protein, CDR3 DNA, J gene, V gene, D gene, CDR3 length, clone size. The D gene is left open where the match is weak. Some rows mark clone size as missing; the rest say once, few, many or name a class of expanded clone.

CASSLVFGAYEQYF	TGTGCCAGCAGTTTAGTGTTTGGGGCCTACGAGCAGTACTTC	TRBJ2-7	TRBV28	NA	14	few
CASSRGWEQYF	TGCGCCAGCAGCAGGGGGTGGGAGCAGTACTTC	TRBJ2-7	TRBV4-1	NA	11	few
CASSEMIQGELFF	TGTGCCAGCAGTGAAATGATTCAGGGGGAGCTGTTTTTT	TRBJ2-2	TRBV6-1	NA	13	medium-sized
CASSPGLRSRNIQYF	TGTGCCAGCTCACCGGGACTAAGATCGCGAAACATTCAGTACTTC	TRBJ2-4	TRBV18	TRBD2	15	few
CASSLVGGANTGELFF	TGCGCCAGCAGCTTGGTAGGCGGGGCAAACACCGGGGAGCTGTTTTTT	TRBJ2-2	TRBV5-1	NA	16	NA
CASSHIGGVGYGYTF	TGTGCCAGCAGCCATATAGGCGGGGTGGGCTATGGCTACACCTTC	TRBJ1-2	TRBV5-4	NA	15	NA
CASSQEAGGQGTQYF	TGCGCCAGCAGCCAAGAAGCAGGGGGCCAGGGGACCCAGTACTTC	TRBJ2-5	TRBV4-3	TRBD1	15	NA
CASSIKQGALGYTF	TGTGCCAGTAGTATAAAACAGGGGGCGCTTGGCTACACCTTC	TRBJ1-2	TRBV19	TRBD1	14	few
CASSFRGTGRNSYEQYF	TGTGCCAGCAGCTTTCGGGGGACAGGGAGGAACTCCTACGAGCAGTACTTC	TRBJ2-7	TRBV5-6	TRBD1	17	medium-sized
CASSEVGLAGLYEQYF	TGTGCCAGCAGTGAAGTCGGACTAGCGGGGCTTTACGAGCAGTACTTC	TRBJ2-7	TRBV2	TRBD2	16	NA
CASSYYPGTGGPRGYSNQPQHF	TGTGCCAGTAGTTATTATCCCGGGACAGGGGGCCCCCGTGGATATAGCAATCAGCCCCAGCATTTT	TRBJ1-5	TRBV19	TRBD1	22	NA
CSAPHGTQYF	TGCAGTGCCCCCCACGGGACCCAGTACTTC	TRBJ2-5	TRBV20-1	NA	10	NA
CSARGGGYTF	TGCAGTGCTAGAGGGGGTGGCTACACCTTC	TRBJ1-2	TRBV20-1	NA	10	NA
CAISEGSGSYNEQFF	TGTGCCATCAGTGAAGGTAGCGGCTCCTACAATGAGCAGTTCTTC	TRBJ2-1	TRBV10-3	NA	15	NA
CASSSGLLNEQFF	TGTGCCAGCAGCTCGGGACTCCTCAATGAGCAGTTCTTC	TRBJ2-1	TRBV5-4	NA	13	few
CASRGLVSSTDTQYF	TGTGCCAGCAGGGGGTTGGTCTCTAGCACAGATACGCAGTATTTT	TRBJ2-3	TRBV6-5	NA	15	few
CASSRAWAGAYYEQYF	TGTGCCAGCTCAAGGGCCTGGGCGGGGGCCTACTACGAGCAGTACTTC	TRBJ2-7	TRBV18	NA	16	medium-sized
CASSSGQGAYQPQHF	TGTGCCAGCAGTTCGGGACAGGGGGCCTATCAGCCCCAGCATTTT	TRBJ1-5	TRBV27	TRBD1	15	once
CSSTHHSSGNSPLHF	TGCTCCAGCACACATCACTCCAGTGGAAATTCACCCCTCCACTTT	TRBJ1-6	TRBV5-1	NA	15	NA
CASGSYSGGPSGEQYF	TGTGCTAGTGGTTCCTACAGCGGGGGCCCAAGCGGGGAGCAGTACTTC	TRBJ2-7	TRBV12-5	TRBD2	16	once
CASRARDSEAFF	TGTGCCAGCAGGGCCAGGGACTCTGAAGCTTTCTTT	TRBJ1-1	TRBV6-6	NA	12	NA
CASSAGTYNEQFF	TGTGCCAGCAGCGCGGGGACCTACAATGAGCAGTTCTTC	TRBJ2-1	TRBV19	NA	13	NA
CASTREGKVNSPLHF	TGTGCCAGCACTAGGGAGGGAAAGGTTAATTCACCCCTCCACTTT	TRBJ1-6	TRBV6-5	NA	15	NA
CASSRLAGEETQYF	TGTGCCAGCAGCCGACTAGCGGGGGAAGAGACCCAGTACTTC	TRBJ2-5	TRBV7-9	TRBD2	14	NA
CASSLAGGSLYEQYF	TGTGCCAGCAGCTTGGCCGGGGGGTCACTCTACGAGCAGTACTTC	TRBJ2-7	TRBV4-2	TRBD2	15	NA
CASSVDGGNTEAFF	TGTGCCAGCAGCGTAGATGGAGGGAACACTGAAGCTTTCTTT	TRBJ1-1	TRBV9	NA	14	medium-sized
CASSLLGHSTDTQYF	TGTGCCAGCAGCTTACTGGGACATAGCACAGATACGCAGTATTTT	TRBJ2-3	TRBV11-2	NA	15	NA